The 21 T cell receptor beta chains presented below share a single source sample, sequenced in a study of blood T cell repertoires in COVID-19. Sequencing used immunoSEQ multiplex PCR; TCRdb keeps in-frame clones, though not all of them. The table records about 170,000 clones, approximately 83% of them present only once. Sample: peripheral blood. These receptors all stem from a woman of 80 years or more with acute or convalescent COVID-19.

The chain carries TRBV5-1 and TRBJ2-5; 7 bases line up with TRBD2. Germline V gene sequence: CDR1 SGHRS, CDR2 YFSETQ. Germline trimming cut 0 bases from V and 5 bases from J; bases unmatched to any gene: 7. CDR3 size: 15 residues. The CDR3 nucleotides are TGCGCCAGCAGCTTGGGTGACGGGAGGAGGGAGACCCAGTACTTC. Amino acid sequence: CASSLGDGRRETQYF.

This chain connects TRBV29-1 to TRBJ1-1; 10 bases line up with TRBD1. The ends lost 6 bases at V and 5 bases at J; junction bases unmatched: 3. Germline V gene sequence: CDR1 SQVTM, CDR2 ANQGSEA. The CDR3 is made up of 12 amino acids. This CDR3 is CSVGTGETEAFF. The CDR3 DNA reads TGCAGCGTAGGGACAGGGGAAACTGAAGCTTTCTTT.

This clone occurred once. V usage is TRBV30 and J usage is TRBJ1-1; 7 nucleotides align to TRBD1. The length of the CDR3 is 11 residues. Germline V gene lookup returns CDR1 GTSNPN and CDR2 SVGIG (reference sequence). The V gene end was trimmed by 4 bases and the J gene end by 8 bases; junction bases not matched to a gene: 4. The CDR3 DNA reads as TGTGCCTGGAACAGGGGAGGAGAAGCTTTCTTT. Its protein product is CAWNRGGEAFF.

This sequence joins TRBV19 and TRBJ2-1, with 15 bases matching TRBD2. This CDR3 is 16 amino acids long. Germline CDR1 LNHDA, CDR2 SQIVND (reference sequence). V was pared by 4 bases and J by 8 bases, with 6 bases of the junction left unmatched. The CDR3 here is CASSTGLAGGLDEQFF. DNA of the CDR3: TGTGCCAGTAGTACGGGACTAGCGGGAGGTTTGGATGAGCAGTTCTTC.

V usage is TRBV19 and J usage is TRBJ2-3; D may be TRBD2 (6 bases). CDR1 is LNHDA and CDR2 is SQIVND in the germline V gene (reference sequence). There are 14 residues in the CDR3. V lost 4 bases to trimming and J lost 2 bases, with 10 bases between them. CDR3 region: CASSTGLLTDTQYF. The CDR3 nucleotides read TGTGCCAGTAGTACGGGACTCCTCACAGATACGCAGTATTTT.

The genes are TRBV5-1 and TRBJ1-1; the match to TRBD1 covers 9 bases. The CDR3 loop spans 15 amino acids. V lost 4 bases, J lost 2 bases, and 6 bases stayed unmatched. CDR1 and CDR2 (germline): SGHRS, YFSETQ. The CDR3 DNA follows: TGCGCCAGCAGCGCCGGGACAGGGAGAAACACTGAAGCTTTCTTT. It translates to CASSAGTGRNTEAFF.

The J gene is TRBJ2-2, the V gene TRBV21-1; the table's D call, TRBD1, was not checked against the DNA. TRBV21-1 has pseudogene status. CDR3 length equals 14 residues. CDR3 residues: CASSNKGDTGELFF. In nucleotides, the CDR3 is TGTGCCAGCAGCAACAAAGGGGACACCGGGGAGCTGTTTTTT.

The chain links TRBV10-3 to TRBJ2-1; TRBD2 agrees at 13 bases. The CDR3 loop spans 18 amino acids. CDR1 and CDR2 (germline): ENHRY, SYGVKD. The J segment lost 10 bases and the V segment lost 0 bases, leaving 12 bases of the junction unmatched. CDR3 bases: TGTGCCATCAGTGAGTCAACTAGCGGGGGGGGAATTCTACGGGAGCAGTTCTTC. It codes for CAISESTSGGGILREQFF.

The gene calls are TRBV30 and TRBJ2-5, with D perhaps matching TRBD2 (5 bases). Germline CDR1 is GTSNPN and CDR2 is SVGIG (reference sequence). The CDR3 is 14 amino acids. V dropped 1 base and J dropped 6 bases, with 15 bases sitting between them. The CDR3 DNA reads as TGTGCCTGGAGTGCCCAAACTAGTCGACAGACCCAGTACTTC. It encodes CAWSAQTSRQTQYF.

This clone was seen just once. The chain has TRBV2 and TRBJ1-1; D might be TRBD1 (5 bases). CDR1 SNHLY and CDR2 FYNNEI come from the germline V gene. The CDR3 is 14 amino acids. V gave up 4 bases and J gave up 2 bases, with 11 bases separating them. The CDR3 here is CASSVAGVNTEAFF. The CDR3 DNA reads as TGTGCCAGCAGTGTGGCGGGGGTCAACACTGAAGCTTTCTTT.

This chain connects TRBV7-3 to TRBJ2-1, with TRBD2 matching over 8 bases. Germline V lookup: CDR1 SGHTA, CDR2 FQGTGA. Trimming at V came to 1 base and at J to 0 bases, leaving 2 bases not matched to a gene. The CDR3 is made up of 16 amino acids. For the CDR3, the DNA is TGTGCCAGCAGCTTAAATGCGGGGGGCTCCTACAATGAGCAGTTCTTC. This translates into CASSLNAGGSYNEQFF.

This clone was detected only a few times. The chain is built from TRBV18 and TRBJ1-3; the match to TRBD1 covers 7 bases. The germline CDR1 and CDR2 sequences are KGHSH and LQKENI. The CDR3 loop spans 17 amino acids. V was pared by 5 bases and J by 3 bases, with 13 bases of the junction left unmatched. In DNA form, the CDR3 reads TGTGCCAGCTCATCAGGTCCGGGACAGACGCTTGGAAACACCATATATTTT. This encodes CASSSGPGQTLGNTIYF.

The chain combines TRBV14 with TRBJ1-6; D might be TRBD1 (6 bases). V was shortened by 4 bases and J by 10 bases, with 14 bases between the two germline ends. Germline V CDR1 and CDR2: SGHDN, FVKESK. The CDR3 has 14 residues. The CDR3 is CASSLGQFWSPLHF. The CDR3 DNA reads as TGTGCCAGCAGCCTTGGACAGTTCTGGTCACCCCTCCACTTT.

The CDR3 spells CASSPTDRYEQFF. CDR3 nucleotides: TGTGCCAGCAGCCCAACGGACAGGTATGAGCAGTTCTTC. The rearrangement uses TRBV12-3 or TRBV12-4 and TRBJ2-1; TRBD1 aligns across 7 bases. V shed 6 bases and J 8 bases; nucleotides not matched to a gene: 7. The CDR3 is 13 residues long.

The chain recombines TRBV7-2 with TRBJ2-1; maybe TRBD2 (6 bases). CDR1 SGHTA and CDR2 FQGNSA come from the germline V gene. This CDR3 has 12 residues. V was clipped by 1 base and J by 12 bases, with 10 bases between them. CDR3 region: CASSLDLGGQFF. In DNA form, the CDR3 reads TGTGCCAGCAGCTTAGATCTGGGGGGGCAGTTCTTC. Full variable domain (missing parts from reference TRBV7-2 and TRBJ2-1): GAGVSQSPSNKVTEKGKDVELRCDPISGHTALYWYRQSLGQGLEFLIYFQGNSAPDKSGLPSDRFSAERTGGSVSTLTIQRTQQEDSAVYLCASSLDLGGQFFGPGTRLTVL.

This rearrangement joins TRBV7-9 to TRBJ1-1, with D maybe TRBD1 (5 bases). V lost 0 bases and J lost 1, with 9 bases in between. Looked up from germline, CDR1 is SEHNR and CDR2 is FQNEAQ (reference sequence). The CDR3 contains 15 residues. CDR3 DNA sequence: TGTGCCAGCAGCTTAGCTTCAGGGTCGAACACTGAAGCTTTCTTT. Amino acid sequence: CASSLASGSNTEAFF.

The CDR3 loop is CASSLARVGTEAFF. DNA for the CDR3: TGTGCCAGCAGCTTAGCCAGGGTGGGCACTGAAGCTTTCTTT. This rearrangement joins TRBV7-2 to TRBJ1-1; possible D gene TRBD1, 5 bases. CDR1 SGHTA and CDR2 FQGNSA come from the germline V gene. The ends were cut back, 0 bases at V and 4 bases at J, with 9 bases in the middle. There are 14 residues in the CDR3.

V is TRBV6-5 and J is TRBJ2-7, with D tentatively TRBD1 (5 bases). Germline CDR1 is MNHEY and CDR2 is SVGAGI. The CDR3 has 14 residues. The V end was cut by 8 bases, the J end by 1 base, with 15 bases between. The DNA of the CDR3 is TGTGCCAGCGCCTGGGGCAGAGATTCCTACGAGCAGTACTTC. Encoded protein: CASAWGRDSYEQYF.

J is TRBJ1-2 and V is TRBV6-5, with a possible D match to TRBD1 (5 bases). The CDR3 has 14 amino acids. Germline CDR1 MNHEY, CDR2 SVGAGI. The ends were cut back, 2 bases at V and 4 bases at J, with 11 bases in the middle. The CDR3 reads CASSYDRNSYGYTF. Here the CDR3 DNA reads TGTGCCAGCAGTTACGACAGAAATTCCTATGGCTACACCTTC.

V gene TRBV5-6 combines with J gene TRBJ2-1; 14 nucleotides match TRBD2. The J segment lost 7 bases and the V segment lost 4 bases, leaving 7 bases of the junction unmatched. The germline V gene encodes CDR1 SGHDT and CDR2 YYEEEE. CDR3 length equals 16 residues. As DNA, the CDR3 is TGTGCCAGCAGCCTTCTGGGACTAGCGGGAGTTAATGAGCAGTTCTTC. It encodes CASSLLGLAGVNEQFF.

The chain uses TRBV30 and TRBJ2-3; 9 bases map to TRBD2. V gave up 4 bases and J gave up 10 bases; unmatched junction bases: 6. This CDR3 spans 12 amino acids. CDR1 and CDR2 from the germline V gene are GTSNPN and SVGIG (reference sequence). The CDR3 sequence is CAWTKAGGAQYF. CDR3 coding DNA: TGTGCCTGGACTAAAGCGGGAGGTGCGCAGTATTTT.